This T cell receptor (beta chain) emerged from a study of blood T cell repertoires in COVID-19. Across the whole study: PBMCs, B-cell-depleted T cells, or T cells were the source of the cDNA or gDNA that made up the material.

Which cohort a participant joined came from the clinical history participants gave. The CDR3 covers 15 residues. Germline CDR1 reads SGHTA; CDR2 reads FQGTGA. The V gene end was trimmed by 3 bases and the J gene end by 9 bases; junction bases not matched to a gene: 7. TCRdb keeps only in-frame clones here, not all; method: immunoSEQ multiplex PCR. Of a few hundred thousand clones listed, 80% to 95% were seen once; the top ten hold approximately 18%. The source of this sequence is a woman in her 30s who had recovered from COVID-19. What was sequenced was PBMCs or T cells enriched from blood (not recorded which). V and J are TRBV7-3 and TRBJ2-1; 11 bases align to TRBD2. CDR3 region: CASSLDSGGAVEQFF. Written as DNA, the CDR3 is TGTGCCAGCAGCTTGGATAGCGGGGGGGCAGTTGAGCAGTTCTTC.